This T cell receptor (beta chain) was sequenced during a study of T cell responses to AZD1222 COVID-19 vaccine. The table came from immunoSEQ multiplex PCR; TCRdb's copy has only in-frame clones and leaves some out. The data contain 120,000 or so clones, roughly nine tenths of them singletons. Notes on this clone: The antigen is unknown.

The germline gives CDR1 GTSNPN, CDR2 SVGIG (reference sequence). V was pared by 2 bases and J by 3 bases, with 13 bases between. The CDR3 is made up of 14 amino acids. Broader study findings: Reports say nearly half of spike-specific TCRs go after unmutated variant regions. Donors were mostly white British, more females; clonal diversity possibly underestimated. Spike-spanning, vaccine-associated CD4 TCRs were dominant at 160-218 and 743-854.

The starting material was peripheral blood, obtained on day 0 of AZD1222 vaccination. This sequence originates from an adult in good health. The chain joins TRBV30 to TRBJ1-2; D remains unclear. CDR3 protein: CAWSNRRSYYGYTF. CDR3 sequence (DNA): TGTGCCTGGAGTAACCGAAGAAGCTACTATGGCTACACCTTC.